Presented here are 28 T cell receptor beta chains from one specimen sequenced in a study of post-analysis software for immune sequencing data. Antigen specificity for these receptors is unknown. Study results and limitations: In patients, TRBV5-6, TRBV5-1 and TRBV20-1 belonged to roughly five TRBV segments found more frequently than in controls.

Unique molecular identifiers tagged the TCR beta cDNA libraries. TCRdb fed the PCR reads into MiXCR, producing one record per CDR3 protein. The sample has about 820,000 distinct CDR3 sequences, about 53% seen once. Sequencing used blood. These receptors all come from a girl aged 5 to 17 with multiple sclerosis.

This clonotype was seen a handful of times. In nucleotides, the CDR3 is TGTGCCAGCAGCCGTGGGACAGGGGGCCTCTACGAGCAGTACTTC. Protein product: CASSRGTGGLYEQYF. The chain couples TRBV7-9 to TRBJ2-7; 12 bases agree with TRBD1. The CDR3 runs to 15 residues. V shed 5 bases, J shed 3 bases, and the junction held 5 bases outside the gene matches. Per germline, CDR1 SEHNR and CDR2 FQNEAQ (reference sequence).

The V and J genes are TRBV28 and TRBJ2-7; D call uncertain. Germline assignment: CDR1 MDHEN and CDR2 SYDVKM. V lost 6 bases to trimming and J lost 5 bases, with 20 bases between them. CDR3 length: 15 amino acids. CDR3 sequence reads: CASRTGPLRNHEQYF. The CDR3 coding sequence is TGTGCCAGCAGAACGGGCCCTTTGAGGAACCACGAGCAGTACTTC.

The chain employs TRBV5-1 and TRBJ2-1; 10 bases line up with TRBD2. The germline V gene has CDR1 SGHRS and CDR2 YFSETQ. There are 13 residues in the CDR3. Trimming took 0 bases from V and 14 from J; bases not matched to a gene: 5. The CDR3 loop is CASSLDLAGVEFF. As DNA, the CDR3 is TGCGCCAGCAGCTTGGATCTAGCGGGAGTAGAGTTCTTC.

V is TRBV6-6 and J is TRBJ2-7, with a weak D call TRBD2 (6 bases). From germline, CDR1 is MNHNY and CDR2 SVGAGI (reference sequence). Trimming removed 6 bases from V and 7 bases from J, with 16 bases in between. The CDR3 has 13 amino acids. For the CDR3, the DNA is TGTGCCAGCAGGCGGGGCTCCTCGGGAGAGCAGTACTTC. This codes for CASRRGSSGEQYF.

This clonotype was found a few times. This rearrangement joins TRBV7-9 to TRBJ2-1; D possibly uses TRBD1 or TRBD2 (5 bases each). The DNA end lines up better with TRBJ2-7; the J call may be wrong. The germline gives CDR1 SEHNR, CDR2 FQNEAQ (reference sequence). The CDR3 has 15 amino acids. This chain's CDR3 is CASSSPGASYNEQYF. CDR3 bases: TGTGCCAGCAGCTCCCCCGGGGCGTCCTACAATGAGCAGTACTTC.

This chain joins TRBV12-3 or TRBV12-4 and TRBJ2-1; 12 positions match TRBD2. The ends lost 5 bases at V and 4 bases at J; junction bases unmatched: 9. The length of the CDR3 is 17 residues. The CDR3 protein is CASSIRPGLAGYNEQFF. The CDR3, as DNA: TGTGCCAGCAGTATCCGGCCGGGACTAGCGGGTTACAATGAGCAGTTCTTC.

CDR3 nucleotide sequence: TGTGCCAGCCACTCACGGACGAACACCGGGGAGCTGTTTTTT. Amino acids: CASHSRTNTGELFF. The V gene is TRBV27, the J gene TRBJ2-2; D call uncertain. This CDR3 region has 14 residues. Between the trimmed V and J ends, which lost 8 bases and 0 bases, there was a span of 10 bases. Per germline, CDR1 MNHEY and CDR2 SMNVEV (reference sequence).

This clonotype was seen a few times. CDR3 DNA sequence: TGCAGTGCTAGAGGTCAGGGGAGCAATCAGCCCCAGCATTTT. Translated, it gives CSARGQGSNQPQHF. This chain joins TRBV20-1 and TRBJ1-5; maybe TRBD1 (6 bases). The CDR3 extends over 14 amino acids. Germline values: CDR1 DFQATT, CDR2 SNEGSKA (reference sequence). V was shortened by 1 base and J by 1 base, with 8 bases between the two germline ends.

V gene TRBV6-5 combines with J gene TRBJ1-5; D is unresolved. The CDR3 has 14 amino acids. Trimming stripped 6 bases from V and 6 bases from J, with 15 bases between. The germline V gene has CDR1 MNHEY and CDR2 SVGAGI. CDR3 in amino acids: CASSPTPGPQPQHF. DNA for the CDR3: TGTGCCAGCAGCCCAACGCCGGGTCCTCAGCCCCAGCATTTT.

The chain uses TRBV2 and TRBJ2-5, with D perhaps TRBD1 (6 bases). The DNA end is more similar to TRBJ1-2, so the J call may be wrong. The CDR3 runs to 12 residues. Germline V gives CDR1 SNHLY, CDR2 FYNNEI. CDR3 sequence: CASRQGPHGYTF. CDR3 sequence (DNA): TGTGCCAGCAGACAGGGACCCCATGGCTACACCTTC.

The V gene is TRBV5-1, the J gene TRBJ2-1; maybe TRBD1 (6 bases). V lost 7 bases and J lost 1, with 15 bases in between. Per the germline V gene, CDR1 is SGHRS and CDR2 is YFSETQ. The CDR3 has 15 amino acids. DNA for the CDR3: TGCGCCAGCGCCCTGGGGGCAGGGTCCTACAATGAGCAGTTCTTC. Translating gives CASALGAGSYNEQFF.

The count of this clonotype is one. CDR3 bases: TGTGCCAGCAGGTTTGGGCTAGCGGGGGAGTTAATAGCCAAAAACATTCAGTACTTC. Its protein product is CASRFGLAGELIAKNIQYF. V and J are TRBV2 and TRBJ2-4; TRBD2 aligns across 10 bases. V shed 6 bases and J 0 bases; nucleotides not matched to a gene: 14. From germline, CDR1 is SNHLY and CDR2 FYNNEI. CDR3 length: 19 residues. Supplemented by reference TRBV2 and TRBJ2-4, the full variable domain reads EPEVTQTPSHQVTQMGQEVILRCVPISNHLYFYWYRQILGQKVEFLVSFYNNEISEKSEIFDDQFSVERPDGSNFTLKIRSTKLEDSAMYFCASRFGLAGELIAKNIQYFGAGTRLSVL.

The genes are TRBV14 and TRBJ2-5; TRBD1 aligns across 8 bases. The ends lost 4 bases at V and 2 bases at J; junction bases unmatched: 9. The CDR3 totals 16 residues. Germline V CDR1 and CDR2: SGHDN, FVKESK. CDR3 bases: TGTGCCAGCAGCCTCGCCGGGACAGGAGTTCAAGAGACCCAGTACTTC. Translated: CASSLAGTGVQETQYF.

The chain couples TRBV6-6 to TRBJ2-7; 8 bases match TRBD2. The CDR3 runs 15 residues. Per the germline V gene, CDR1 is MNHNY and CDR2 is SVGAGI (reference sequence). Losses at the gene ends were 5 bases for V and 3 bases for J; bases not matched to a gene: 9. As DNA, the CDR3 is TGTGCCAGCAGTGACGGTAGCGGGGCGGGCTACGAGCAGTACTTC. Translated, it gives CASSDGSGAGYEQYF.

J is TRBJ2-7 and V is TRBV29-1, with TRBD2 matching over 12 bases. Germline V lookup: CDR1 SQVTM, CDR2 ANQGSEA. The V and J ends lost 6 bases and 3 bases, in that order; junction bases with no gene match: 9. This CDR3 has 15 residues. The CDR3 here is CSVALTSGSIYEQYF. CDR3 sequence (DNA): TGCAGCGTCGCACTGACTAGCGGGAGTATCTACGAGCAGTACTTC.

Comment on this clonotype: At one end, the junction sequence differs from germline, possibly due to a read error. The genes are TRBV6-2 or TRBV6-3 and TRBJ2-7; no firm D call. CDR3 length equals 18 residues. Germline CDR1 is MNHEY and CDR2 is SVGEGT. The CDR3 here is CASGYSQSMGLSSYEQYF. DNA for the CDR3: TGTGCCAGCGGTTACTCGCAGAGCATGGGCCTCAGCTCCTACGAGCAGTACTTC.

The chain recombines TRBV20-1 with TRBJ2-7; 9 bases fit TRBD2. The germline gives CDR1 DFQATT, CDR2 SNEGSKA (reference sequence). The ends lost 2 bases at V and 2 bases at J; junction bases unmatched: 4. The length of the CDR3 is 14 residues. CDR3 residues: CSARLSGRAYEQYF. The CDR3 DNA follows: TGCAGTGCTAGACTTAGCGGGAGAGCCTACGAGCAGTACTTC.

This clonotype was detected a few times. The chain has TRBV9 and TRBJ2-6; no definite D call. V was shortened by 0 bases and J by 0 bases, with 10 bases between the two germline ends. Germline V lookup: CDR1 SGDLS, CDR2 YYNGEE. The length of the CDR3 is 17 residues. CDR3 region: CASSVDPGSSGANVLTF. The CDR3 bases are TGTGCCAGCAGCGTAGATCCGGGTAGCTCTGGGGCCAACGTCCTGACTTTC.

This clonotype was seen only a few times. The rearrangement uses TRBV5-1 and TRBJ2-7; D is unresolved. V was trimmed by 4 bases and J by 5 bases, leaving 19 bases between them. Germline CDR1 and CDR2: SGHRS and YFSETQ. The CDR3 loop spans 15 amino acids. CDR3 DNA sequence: TGCGCCAGCAGCGTACAAAGACCCTGGGTTGACGAGCAGTACTTC. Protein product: CASSVQRPWVDEQYF.

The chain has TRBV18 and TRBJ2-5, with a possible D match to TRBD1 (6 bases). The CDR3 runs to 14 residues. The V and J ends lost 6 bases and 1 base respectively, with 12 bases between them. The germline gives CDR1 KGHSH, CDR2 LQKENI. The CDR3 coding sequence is TGTGCCAGCTCTCTAGGACAGTCCCAAGAGACCCAGTACTTC. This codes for CASSLGQSQETQYF. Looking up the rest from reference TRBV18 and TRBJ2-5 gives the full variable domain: NAGVMQNPRHLVRRRGQEARLRCSPMKGHSHVYWYRQLPEEGLKFMVYLQKENIIDESGMPKERFSAEFPKEGPSILRIQQVVRGDSAAYFCASSLGQSQETQYFGPGTRLLVL.

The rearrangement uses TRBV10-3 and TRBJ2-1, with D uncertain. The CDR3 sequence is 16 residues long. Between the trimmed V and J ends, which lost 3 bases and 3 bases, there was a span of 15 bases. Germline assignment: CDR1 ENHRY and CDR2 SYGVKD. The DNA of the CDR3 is TGTGCCATCAGTGACCCCGGTGGGCTATACTACAATGAGCAGTTCTTC. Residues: CAISDPGGLYYNEQFF.

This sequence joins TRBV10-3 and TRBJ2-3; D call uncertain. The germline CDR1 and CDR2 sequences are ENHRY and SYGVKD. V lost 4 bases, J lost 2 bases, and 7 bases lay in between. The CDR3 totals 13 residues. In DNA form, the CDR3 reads TGTGCCATCAGTGTCGCCGACACAGATACGCAGTATTTT. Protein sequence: CAISVADTDTQYF.

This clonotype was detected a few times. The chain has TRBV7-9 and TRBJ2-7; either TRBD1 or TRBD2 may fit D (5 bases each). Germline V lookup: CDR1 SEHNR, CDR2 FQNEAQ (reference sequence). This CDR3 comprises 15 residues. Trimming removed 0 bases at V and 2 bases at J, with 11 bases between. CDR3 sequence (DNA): TGTGCCAGCAGCTTAGCGGGGACGCGAACCTACGAGCAGTACTTC. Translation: CASSLAGTRTYEQYF.

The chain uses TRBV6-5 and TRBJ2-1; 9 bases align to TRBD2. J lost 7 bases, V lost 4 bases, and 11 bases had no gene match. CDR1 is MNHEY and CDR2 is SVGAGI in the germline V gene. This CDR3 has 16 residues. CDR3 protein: CASSSPEAGGLNEQFF. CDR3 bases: TGTGCCAGCAGTTCCCCGGAGGCGGGGGGGCTAAATGAGCAGTTCTTC.

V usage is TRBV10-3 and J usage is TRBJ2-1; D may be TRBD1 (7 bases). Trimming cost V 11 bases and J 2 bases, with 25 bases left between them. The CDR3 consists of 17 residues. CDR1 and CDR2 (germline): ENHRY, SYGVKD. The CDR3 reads CAVQAPRQGGTYNEQFF. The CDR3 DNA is TGTGCCGTCCAGGCCCCTAGACAGGGAGGCACCTACAATGAGCAGTTCTTC.

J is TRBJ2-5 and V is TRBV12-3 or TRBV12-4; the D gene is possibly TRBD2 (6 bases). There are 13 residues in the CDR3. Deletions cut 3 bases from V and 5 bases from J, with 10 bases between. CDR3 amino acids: CASSFKEGETQYF. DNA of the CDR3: TGTGCCAGCAGTTTTAAGGAGGGGGAGACCCAGTACTTC.

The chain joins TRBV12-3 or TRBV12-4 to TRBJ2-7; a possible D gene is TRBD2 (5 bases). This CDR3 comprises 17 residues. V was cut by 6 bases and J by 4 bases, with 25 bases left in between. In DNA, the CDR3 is TGTGCCAGCAGCGAAGCAGAAGGCGAGGGAGACTTTTACGAGCAGTACTTC. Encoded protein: CASSEAEGEGDFYEQYF.

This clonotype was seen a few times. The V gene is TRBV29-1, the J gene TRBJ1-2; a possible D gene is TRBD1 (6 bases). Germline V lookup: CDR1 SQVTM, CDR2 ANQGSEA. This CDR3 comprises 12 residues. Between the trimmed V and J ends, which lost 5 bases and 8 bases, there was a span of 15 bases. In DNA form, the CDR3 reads TGCAGCGTTTGGGAGGGGGACGAGGGCTACACCTTC. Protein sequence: CSVWEGDEGYTF.